This TCR beta chain appears in the sequencing data of a study of blood T cell repertoires in COVID-19. Study-wide context: Both acute and convalescent COVID-19 samples were obtained from the United States, Italy and Spain. T cells, B-cell-depleted T cells, or PBMCs provided the cDNA or gDNA that served as material.

Authors' methods: Reference gene primers were amplified, and this amplification served to estimate nucleated cell counts. Generated by immunoSEQ multiplex PCR, the TCRdb table keeps only in-frame clones and is missing some. Clone size and V and J calls were adopted from that table, with D and trimming inferred from the DNA. The repertoire has around 240,000 clones, 84% of them found once; the top ten carry approximately 1.3%. This clone has more than one count but fewer than ten. Per germline, CDR1 LGHDT and CDR2 YNNKEL (reference sequence). The V gene end was trimmed by 4 bases and the J gene end by 2 bases; junction bases not matched to a gene: 10. This CDR3 has 17 residues.

The chain uses TRBV3-1 (or the pseudogene TRBV3-2) and TRBJ2-2, with 7 bases lining up with TRBD1. The receptor comes from a woman aged 35 to 49 who had recovered from COVID-19. Sequencing input: peripheral blood. Here the CDR3 reads CASSRLPQGVNTGELFF. The CDR3 DNA sequence: TGTGCCAGCAGCCGACTACCCCAGGGGGTTAACACCGGGGAGCTGTTTTTT.